This TCR beta chain was obtained from a study of CD4+ T cells in melanoma. Overall study findings and caveats: In melanoma, neoantigen-specific CD4+ T cells reportedly differed in differentiation state. A reported correlation linked neoantigen-specific CD4+ T cells to CD8+, macrophage and B cell function.

Comments on this clone: Its antigen is undetermined. At one boundary the junction diverges from the germline segment, which might be a read error.

The germline gives CDR1 SGHTA, CDR2 FQGTGA. This CDR3 contains 14 residues. TCRdb keeps only in-frame clones here, not all; method: immunoSEQ multiplex PCR. The top ten clones hold roughly 5.4% of a sample with 17,000 or so clones, around 85% of them seen once. Specimen: cells from a culture (not recorded whether cultured in vitro). The receptor comes from a human donor with melanoma. The chain employs TRBV7-3 and TRBJ1-1; 7 bases map to TRBD1. CDR3 sequence (DNA): TGTGCCAGCAGCCTAACAGGGGCGAACACTGAAGCTTTCTTT. Translation gives CASSLTGANTEAFF.